Below, 31 T cell receptor beta chains from the same sample are listed, as sequenced in a study of T-cell memory formation after mild COVID-19. TCRdb re-called the 5' RACE reads through MiXCR, storing one row per CDR3 protein. The sample carries 550,000 to 700,000 distinct CDR3 sequences, 15% to 20% recorded once. Sample: PBMCs or a T cell subset sorted from them (not recorded which). Receptor source: an adult woman who had mild COVID-19 (a few samples of this study predate the infection). Cell type and time point are not known.

This rearrangement joins TRBV24-1 to TRBJ2-3, with D maybe TRBD1 (5 bases). V was pared by 0 bases and J by 2 bases, with 8 bases between. The germline gives CDR1 KGHDR, CDR2 SFDVKD. The CDR3 loop spans 15 amino acids. DNA of the CDR3: TGTGCCACCAGTGATTTGAAGGGGATCACAGATACGCAGTATTTT. Translated, it gives CATSDLKGITDTQYF.

The chain joins TRBV27 to TRBJ2-3; unclear D gene. CDR1 and CDR2 (germline): MNHEY, SMNVEV (reference sequence). This CDR3 contains 15 residues. Trimming removed 2 bases from V and 5 bases from J, with 14 bases in between. The CDR3 spells CASSLAALSVDTQYF. The CDR3 nucleotides are TGTGCCAGCAGTTTAGCGGCCCTCTCAGTAGATACGCAGTATTTT.

The chain joins TRBV4-2 to TRBJ2-5; D not certain. CDR1 LGHNA and CDR2 YNFKEQ come from the germline V gene. The CDR3 has 14 amino acids. V lost 0 bases and J lost 6, with 11 bases in between. Written as DNA, the CDR3 is TGTGCCAGCAGCCAAGATACCTCCCCTCAGACCCAGTACTTC. Its protein product is CASSQDTSPQTQYF.

This clonotype was detected a few times. The chain couples TRBV9 to TRBJ2-2; 8 bases are shared with TRBD2. The CDR3 consists of 15 residues. Germline V CDR1 and CDR2: SGDLS, YYNGEE. The trim removed 0 bases at V and 9 bases at J, leaving 7 bases unmatched. CDR3 loop: CASSVEGAGVRELFF. Written as DNA, the CDR3 is TGTGCCAGCAGCGTAGAAGGAGCGGGAGTAAGGGAGCTGTTTTTT.

This clonotype was observed at least ten times. The chain carries TRBV27 and TRBJ2-3; 8 positions match TRBD1. J was trimmed by 4 bases and V by 8 bases; bases with no gene match: 5. CDR3 length: 13 amino acids. CDR1 and CDR2 from the germline V gene are MNHEY and SMNVEV (reference sequence). Here the CDR3 reads CASRQGMADTQYF. CDR3 nucleotide sequence: TGTGCCAGCCGACAGGGGATGGCAGATACGCAGTATTTT.

This clonotype occurred many times. The chain employs TRBV29-1 and TRBJ2-3; 9 positions match TRBD2. V was pared by 7 bases and J by 0 bases, with 14 bases of the junction left unmatched. The CDR3 runs 17 residues. The germline V gene has CDR1 SQVTM and CDR2 ANQGSEA. The chain's CDR3 is CSALSGGLRVSTDTQYF. The CDR3 DNA reads as TGCAGCGCCCTCAGCGGGGGGCTCCGGGTTAGCACAGATACGCAGTATTTT.

The chain links TRBV6-5 to TRBJ2-3; a possible D gene is TRBD2 (5 bases). Germline values: CDR1 MNHEY, CDR2 SVGAGI. This CDR3 has 15 residues. V gave up 6 bases and J gave up 6 bases, with 19 bases separating them. This CDR3 reads CASSPQAALSDTQYF. CDR3 DNA sequence: TGTGCCAGCAGCCCCCAAGCGGCCCTTAGTGATACGCAGTATTTT.

This chain connects TRBV18 to TRBJ1-5; D not certain. The CDR3 has 13 residues. Germline V gene sequence: CDR1 KGHSH, CDR2 LQKENI. With 2 bases removed from V and 0 bases from J, the gap between germline ends came to 2 bases. CDR3 coding DNA: TGTGCCAGCTCACCATCTAGCAATCAGCCCCAGCATTTT. Amino acids: CASSPSSNQPQHF.

This clonotype occurred a few times. This chain connects TRBV20-1 to TRBJ1-2, with a weak D call TRBD1 (6 bases). Germline CDR1 and CDR2: DFQATT and SNEGSKA (reference sequence). V was shortened by 5 bases and J by 4 bases, with 11 bases between the two germline ends. The CDR3 loop spans 12 amino acids. CDR3 region: CSAPARGYGYTF. In DNA, the CDR3 is TGCAGTGCTCCCGCCAGGGGCTATGGCTACACCTTC.

This sequence joins TRBV9 and TRBJ1-1, with 9 bases lining up with TRBD1. The CDR3 sequence is 15 residues long. CDR1 is SGDLS and CDR2 is YYNGEE in the germline V gene. The V segment lost 4 bases and the J segment 2 bases; nucleotides outside the gene matches: 6. The CDR3 protein is CASSSRTGGNTEAFF. CDR3 coding DNA: TGTGCCAGCAGCTCACGAACAGGGGGCAACACTGAAGCTTTCTTT. The complete variable domain, with remaining parts taken from reference TRBV9 and TRBJ1-1, reads DSGVTQTPKHLITATGQRVTLRCSPRSGDLSVYWYQQSLDQGLQFLIQYYNGEERAKGNILERFSAQQFPDLHSELNLSSLELGDSALYFCASSSRTGGNTEAFFGQGTRLTVV.

There are a few counts of this clonotype. The chain is built from TRBV30 and TRBJ2-7; 13 bases line up with TRBD2. V lost 0 bases to trimming and J lost 6 bases; unmatched junction nucleotides: 14. This CDR3 has 18 residues. Germline-derived CDR1 and CDR2 are GTSNPN and SVGIG (reference sequence). CDR3 bases: TGTGCCTGGAGTGTAAGGTTGGGACTAGCGGGAATAAAAGGCGAGCAGTACTTC. Translated: CAWSVRLGLAGIKGEQYF.

The chain links TRBV13 to TRBJ2-3; 12 bases are shared with TRBD2. This CDR3 spans 19 amino acids. Trimming removed 5 bases from V and 1 base from J; junction bases left unmatched: 13. From germline, CDR1 is PRHDT and CDR2 FYEKMQ (reference sequence). CDR3 nucleotide sequence: TGTGCCAGCAGCCCCTCCTTTCCGGGACTAGCGGGTCGCACAGATACGCAGTATTTT. Translation: CASSPSFPGLAGRTDTQYF.

The chain recombines TRBV3-1 with TRBJ2-6; the D call may be TRBD1 or TRBD2 (5 bases each). The V end lost 1 base, the J end lost 0 bases, and 13 bases lay between the germline ends. The germline gives CDR1 LGHDT, CDR2 YNNKEL (reference sequence). CDR3 length: 18 residues. The CDR3 spells CASSQARGSTSGANVLTF. The CDR3 DNA is TGTGCCAGCAGCCAAGCCCGGGGCAGTACCTCTGGGGCCAACGTCCTGACTTTC.

This clonotype was detected ten times or more. The V call is TRBV12-3 or TRBV12-4, the J call TRBJ2-3; tentatively, D is TRBD2 (7 bases). The CDR3 length is 15 residues. V was pared by 0 bases and J by 4 bases, with 11 bases between. The CDR3, as DNA: TGTGCCAGCAGTTTAGCGGGGGGGCCCGCAGATACGCAGTATTTT. It is translated as CASSLAGGPADTQYF.

The chain employs TRBV9 and TRBJ2-3, with 7 nucleotides matching TRBD2. The CDR3 runs 15 residues. The V gene end was trimmed by 7 bases and the J gene end by 1 base; junction bases not matched to a gene: 9. CDR1 and CDR2 from the germline V gene are SGDLS and YYNGEE. The CDR3 DNA is TGTGCCAGCTGCGGACTAGAGGACGGCACAGATACGCAGTATTTT. Encoded protein: CASCGLEDGTDTQYF.

This sequence joins TRBV20-1 and TRBJ1-4; D is undetermined. Germline assignment: CDR1 DFQATT and CDR2 SNEGSKA (reference sequence). Trimming removed 1 base from V and 7 bases from J, with 13 bases in between. The CDR3 is made up of 14 amino acids. CDR3 residues: CSARGALRSEKLFF. CDR3 nucleotide sequence: TGCAGTGCTAGAGGGGCCCTAAGAAGTGAAAAACTGTTTTTT.

This clonotype was counted between two and nine times. V gene TRBV14 combines with J gene TRBJ2-4; D unclear. In germline, CDR1 is SGHDN, CDR2 FVKESK. Trimming shortened V by 4 bases and J by 7 bases, and 11 bases separated the two germline ends. CDR3 length equals 13 residues. The CDR3 nucleotides are TGTGCCAGCAGCCTAGACGGAAGGAACATTCAGTACTTC. Amino acids: CASSLDGRNIQYF. The full variable domain, rest sourced from reference TRBV14 and TRBJ2-4, is EAGVTQFPSHSVIEKGQTVTLRCDPISGHDNLYWYRRVMGKEIKFLLHFVKESKQDESGMPNNRFLAERTGGTYSTLKVQPAELEDSGVYFCASSLDGRNIQYFGAGTRLSVL.

In its sample, this clonotype was seen a few times. DNA for the CDR3: TGTGCCAGCAGCTCCTACAGGGGGCGGGGGGAGACCCAGTACTTC. This translates into CASSSYRGRGETQYF. This chain joins TRBV11-2 and TRBJ2-5, with 9 bases aligning to TRBD1. Germline CDR1 and CDR2: SGHAT and FQNNGV. J gave up 5 bases and V 4 bases, and 8 bases lay outside the gene matches. The CDR3 is 15 amino acids.

This clonotype was seen more than once but under ten times. The chain joins TRBV12-3 or TRBV12-4 to TRBJ1-2; TRBD1 aligns across 9 bases. The V segment lost 6 bases and the J segment 8 bases; nucleotides outside the gene matches: 10. This CDR3 contains 14 residues. The CDR3 sequence: CASSTLGQGSGYTF. The CDR3 nucleotides are TGTGCCAGCAGCACCTTGGGACAGGGAAGCGGCTACACCTTC.

This clonotype was observed a handful of times. The CDR3 DNA sequence: TGTGCCAGCAGTTACGACAGGCGTAGCACTGAAGCTTTCTTT. Its protein product is CASSYDRRSTEAFF. The J gene is TRBJ1-1, the V gene TRBV6-5; possible D gene TRBD1, 6 bases. CDR1 MNHEY and CDR2 SVGAGI come from the germline V gene. The CDR3 consists of 14 residues. Deletions cut 2 bases from V and 4 bases from J, with 11 bases between.

The chain combines TRBV20-1 with TRBJ2-3; D is uncertain. Germline-derived CDR1 and CDR2 are DFQATT and SNEGSKA (reference sequence). The V and J ends lost 4 bases and 6 bases respectively, with 17 bases between them. The CDR3 loop spans 14 amino acids. CDR3 residues: CSAIRGLGPDTQYF. CDR3 in DNA: TGCAGTGCTATACGCGGCCTCGGCCCTGATACGCAGTATTTT.

This clonotype was counted between two and nine times. The J gene is TRBJ2-3, the V gene TRBV12-3 or TRBV12-4; D may be TRBD2 (7 bases). This CDR3 is 17 amino acids long. V dropped 5 bases and J dropped 4 bases, with 22 bases sitting between them. The CDR3 coding sequence is TGTGCCAGCAGTCCCCCGGGACTACAGGGAGGCGCAGATACGCAGTATTTT. Amino acid sequence: CASSPPGLQGGADTQYF.

The J gene is TRBJ2-5, the V gene TRBV7-9; 11 bases line up with TRBD2. With 3 bases clipped from V and 5 bases from J, the junction kept 8 bases outside the gene matches. CDR3 length: 16 residues. The V gene's germline CDR1 is SEHNR and CDR2 FQNEAQ (reference sequence). CDR3 region: CASSFVAGGPWETQYF. DNA for the CDR3: TGTGCCAGCAGCTTCGTAGCGGGAGGGCCTTGGGAGACCCAGTACTTC.

This clonotype came up a few times. The genes are TRBV10-3 and TRBJ1-2; 7 bases line up with TRBD1. Trimming took 6 bases from V and 0 from J; bases not matched to a gene: 4. Germline CDR1 ENHRY, CDR2 SYGVKD. The CDR3 length is 14 residues. The CDR3, as DNA: TGTGCCATCAGCCCGGGACAGTCTAACTATGGCTACACCTTC. Its translation: CAISPGQSNYGYTF.

The chain is built from TRBV5-1 and TRBJ1-6; 11 positions match TRBD1. V trimming: 2 bases; J trimming: 2 bases; junction bases outside the gene matches: 6. The CDR3 has 18 amino acids. CDR1 and CDR2 (germline): SGHRS, YFSETQ. The CDR3 sequence is CASSFGQGAVTYNSPLHF. The CDR3 nucleotides are TGCGCCAGCAGCTTTGGACAGGGGGCGGTCACCTATAATTCACCCCTCCACTTT.

In this sample, this clonotype turned up once. This sequence joins TRBV6-5 and TRBJ2-4; D is tentatively TRBD1 or TRBD2 (7 bases each). Germline V gene data show CDR1 as MNHEY and CDR2 as SVGAGI. Trimming removed 6 bases at V and 0 bases at J, with 15 bases between. There are 16 residues in the CDR3. CDR3 in DNA: TGTGCCAGCAGGGAGCGGGACAGACTAGCCAAAAACATTCAGTACTTC. Its translation is CASRERDRLAKNIQYF.

This clonotype was counted between two and nine times. This chain connects TRBV4-3 to TRBJ2-7; TRBD2 matches at 7 bases. This CDR3 has 16 residues. V shed 0 bases and J 0 bases; nucleotides not matched to a gene: 5. CDR1 is LGHNA, CDR2 YSLEER, per germline. The CDR3 nucleotides read TGCGCCAGCAGCCAAGATCTGGCTAGCGGCTCCTACGAGCAGTACTTC. Protein: CASSQDLASGSYEQYF.

This clonotype was observed a handful of times. The V call is TRBV6-4, the J call TRBJ2-7; D remains ambiguous. V was shortened by 3 bases and J by 3 bases, with 9 bases between the two germline ends. The CDR3 totals 13 residues. Germline values: CDR1 MRHNA, CDR2 SNTAGT. As DNA, the CDR3 is TGTGCCAGCAGTGAATGGCACTACTACGAGCAGTACTTC. Translated, it gives CASSEWHYYEQYF.

This clonotype was detected only a few times. The chain has TRBV7-9 and TRBJ2-7, with no clear D. CDR1 SEHNR and CDR2 FQNEAQ come from the germline V gene (reference sequence). V was cut by 1 base and J by 4 bases, with 11 bases left in between. The CDR3 contains 14 residues. This chain's CDR3 is CASSLVYKDYEQYF. CDR3 DNA sequence: TGTGCCAGCAGCTTAGTGTATAAAGATTACGAGCAGTACTTC. Combining the CDR3 with reference TRBV7-9 and TRBJ2-7 gives the whole variable domain DTGVSQNPRHKITKRGQNVTFRCDPISEHNRLYWYRQTLGQGPEFLTYFQNEAQLEKSRLLSDRFSAERPKGSFSTLEIQRTEQGDSAMYLCASSLVYKDYEQYFGPGTRLTVT.

This sequence joins TRBV14 and TRBJ1-1; D unclear. CDR3 length: 13 residues. Trimming cost V 0 bases and J 7 bases, with 9 bases left between them. Looked up from germline, CDR1 is SGHDN and CDR2 is FVKESK. The CDR3 DNA is TGTGCCAGCAGCCAAGAGGCGGACGGTGAAGCTTTCTTT. It encodes CASSQEADGEAFF.

The chain has TRBV12-3 or TRBV12-4 and TRBJ1-5, with no clear D. Trimming took 2 bases from V and 6 from J, leaving 8 bases between them. The CDR3 length is 13 residues. The CDR3 DNA reads TGTGCCAGCAGTTTAATTAGGTCTCAGCCCCAGCATTTT. This encodes CASSLIRSQPQHF.